Listed below are T cell receptor beta chains from one sample, sequenced in a study of neoadjuvant anti-PD-1 for oral cavity cancer. The repertoire was sequenced with immunoSEQ multiplex PCR; TCRdb's copy has only in-frame clones and lacks some. This table has roughly 14,000 clones, 55% to 80% appearing once. The source was PBMCs, collected before nivolumab (anti-PD-1) treatment. All receptors derive from a person aged 35-79 years with oral cavity squamous cell carcinoma. The CDR3 runs from the conserved cysteine through the conserved F or W. A D gene is named only where the DNA matches it firmly. Not all rows give a size; the values are once, few, many and, for expanded clones, a class.

TRBJ2-1	TRBV10-1	NA	NA	CASSENSWGNEQFF	TGCGCCAGCAGTGAGAATTCCTGGGGTAATGAGCAGTTCTTC
TRBJ1-2	TRBV6-1	NA	few	CASNRQDNYGYTF	TGTGCCAGCAATCGACAGGATAACTATGGCTACACCTTC
TRBJ2-1	TRBV5-1	NA	NA	CASSGDGTIHEQFF	TGCGCCAGCAGCGGCGATGGGACAATCCATGAGCAGTTCTTC
TRBJ1-5	TRBV7-6	NA	few	CASSSEARNQPQHF	TGTGCCAGCAGCTCGGAGGCTCGCAATCAGCCCCAGCATTTT
TRBJ2-1	TRBV10-3	TRBD1	NA	CAISGWGQDNEQFF	TGTGCCATCAGTGGCTGGGGACAGGACAATGAGCAGTTCTTC
TRBJ2-5	TRBV10-3	TRBD2	once	CAISESGTSGKETQYF	TGTGCCATCAGTGAGTCGGGGACTAGCGGCAAAGAGACCCAGTACTTC
TRBJ2-7	TRBV9	TRBD2	NA	CASSVGGGPAYEQYF	TGTGCCAGCAGCGTAGGCGGGGGACCCGCTTACGAGCAGTACTTC
TRBJ1-6	TRBV2	NA	NA	CASKQSSYNSPLHF	TGTGCCAGCAAGCAGAGCTCCTATAATTCACCCCTCCACTTT
TRBJ1-2	TRBV9	NA	NA	CASSVGGPQIRSGYTF	TGTGCCAGCAGCGTGGGAGGCCCTCAGATAAGAAGCGGCTACACCTTC
TRBJ2-7	TRBV20-1	NA	NA	CSGAGSYEQYF	TGCAGTGGCGCGGGGTCCTACGAGCAGTACTTC
TRBJ2-5	TRBV4-1	TRBD1	NA	CASSQFGTGKLETQYF	TGCGCCAGCAGCCAGTTCGGGACAGGGAAACTGGAGACCCAGTACTTC